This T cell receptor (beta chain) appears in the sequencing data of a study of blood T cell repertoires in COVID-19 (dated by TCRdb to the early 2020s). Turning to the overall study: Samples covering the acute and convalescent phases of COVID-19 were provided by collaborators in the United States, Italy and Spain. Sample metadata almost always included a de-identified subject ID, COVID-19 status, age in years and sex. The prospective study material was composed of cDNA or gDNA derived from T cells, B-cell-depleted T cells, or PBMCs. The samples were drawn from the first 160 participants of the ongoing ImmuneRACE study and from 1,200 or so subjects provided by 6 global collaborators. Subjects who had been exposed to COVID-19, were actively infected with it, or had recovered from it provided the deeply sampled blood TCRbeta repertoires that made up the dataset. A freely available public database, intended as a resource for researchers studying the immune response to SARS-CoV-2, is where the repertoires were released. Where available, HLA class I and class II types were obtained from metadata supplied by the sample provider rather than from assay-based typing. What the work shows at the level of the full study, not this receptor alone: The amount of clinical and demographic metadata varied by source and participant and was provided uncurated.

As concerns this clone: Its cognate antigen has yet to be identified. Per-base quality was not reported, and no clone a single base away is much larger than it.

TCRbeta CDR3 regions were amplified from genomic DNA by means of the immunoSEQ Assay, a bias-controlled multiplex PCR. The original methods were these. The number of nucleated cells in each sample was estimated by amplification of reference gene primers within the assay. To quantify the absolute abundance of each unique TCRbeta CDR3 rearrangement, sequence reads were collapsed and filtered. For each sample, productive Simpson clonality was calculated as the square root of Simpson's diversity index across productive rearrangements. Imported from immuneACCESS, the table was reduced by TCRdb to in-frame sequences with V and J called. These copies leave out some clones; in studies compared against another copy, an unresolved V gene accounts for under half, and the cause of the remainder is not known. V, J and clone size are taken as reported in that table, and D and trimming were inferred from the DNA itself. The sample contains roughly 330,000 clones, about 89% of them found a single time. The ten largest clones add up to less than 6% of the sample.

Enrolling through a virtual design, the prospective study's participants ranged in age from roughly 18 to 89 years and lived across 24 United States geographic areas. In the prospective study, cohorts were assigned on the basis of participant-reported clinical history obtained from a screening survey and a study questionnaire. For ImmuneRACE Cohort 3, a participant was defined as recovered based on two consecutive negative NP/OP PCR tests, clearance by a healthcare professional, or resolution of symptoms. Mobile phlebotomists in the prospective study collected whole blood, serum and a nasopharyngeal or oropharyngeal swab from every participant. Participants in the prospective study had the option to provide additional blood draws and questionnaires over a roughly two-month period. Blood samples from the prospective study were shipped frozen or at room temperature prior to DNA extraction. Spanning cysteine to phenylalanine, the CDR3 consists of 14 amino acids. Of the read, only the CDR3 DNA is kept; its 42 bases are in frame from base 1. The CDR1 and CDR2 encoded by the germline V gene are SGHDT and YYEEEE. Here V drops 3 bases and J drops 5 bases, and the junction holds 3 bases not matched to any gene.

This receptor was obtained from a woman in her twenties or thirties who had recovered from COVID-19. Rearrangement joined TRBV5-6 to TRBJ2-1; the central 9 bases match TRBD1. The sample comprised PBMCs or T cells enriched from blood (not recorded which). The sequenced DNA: TGTGCCAGCAGCTGGGGGGACAGGGACAATGAGCAGTTCTTC. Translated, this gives CASSWGDRDNEQFF.